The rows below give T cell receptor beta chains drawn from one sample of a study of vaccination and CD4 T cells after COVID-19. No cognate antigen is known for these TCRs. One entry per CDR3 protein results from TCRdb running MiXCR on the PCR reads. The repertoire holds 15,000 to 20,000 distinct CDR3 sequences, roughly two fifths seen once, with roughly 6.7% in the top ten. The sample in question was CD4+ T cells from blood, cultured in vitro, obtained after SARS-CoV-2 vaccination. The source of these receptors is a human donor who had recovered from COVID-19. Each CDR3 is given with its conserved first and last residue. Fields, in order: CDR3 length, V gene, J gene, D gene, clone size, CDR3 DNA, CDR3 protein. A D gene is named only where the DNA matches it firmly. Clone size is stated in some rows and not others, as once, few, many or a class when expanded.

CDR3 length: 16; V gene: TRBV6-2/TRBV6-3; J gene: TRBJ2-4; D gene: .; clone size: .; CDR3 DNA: TGTGCCAGCAGTTGGGGAGCGGGACAGCTGATAAACATTCAGTACTTC; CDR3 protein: CASSWGAGQLINIQYF
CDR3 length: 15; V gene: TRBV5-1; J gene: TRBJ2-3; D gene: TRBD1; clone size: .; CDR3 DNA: TGCGCCAGCAGCTTGATGGGACAGGGAATAGATACGCAGTATTTT; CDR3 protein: CASSLMGQGIDTQYF
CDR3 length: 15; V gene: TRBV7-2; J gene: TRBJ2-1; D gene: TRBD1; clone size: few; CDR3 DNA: TGTGCCAGCAGCCCGGGACAGGGGCGATACAATGAGCAGTTCTTC; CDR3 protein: CASSPGQGRYNEQFF
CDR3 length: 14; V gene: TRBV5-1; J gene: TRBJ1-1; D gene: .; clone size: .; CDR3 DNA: TGCGCCAGCAGCCCGAAAGGGGGGAGCACTGAAGCTTTCTTT; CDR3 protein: CASSPKGGSTEAFF
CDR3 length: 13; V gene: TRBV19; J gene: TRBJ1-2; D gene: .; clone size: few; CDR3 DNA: TGTGCCAGTAGTCCCCGGGGGGGCTATGGCTACACCTTC; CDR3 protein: CASSPRGGYGYTF
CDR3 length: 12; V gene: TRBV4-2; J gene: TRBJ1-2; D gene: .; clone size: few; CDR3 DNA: TGTGCCAGCAGCCAAGATGTCTATGGCTACACCTTC; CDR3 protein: CASSQDVYGYTF
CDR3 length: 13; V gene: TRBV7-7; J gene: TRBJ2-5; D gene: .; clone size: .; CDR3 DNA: TGTGCCAGCAGCCCGCTAAAATCGGAGGGACAGTACTTC; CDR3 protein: CASSPLKSEGQYF
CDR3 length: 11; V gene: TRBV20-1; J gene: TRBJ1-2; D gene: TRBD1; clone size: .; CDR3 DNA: TGCAGTGCTAGGACAGGGTCTGGCTACACCTTC; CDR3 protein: CSARTGSGYTF
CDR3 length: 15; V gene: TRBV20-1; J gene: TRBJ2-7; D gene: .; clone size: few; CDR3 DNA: TGCAGTGCCCTGGAGGCGGGGCGTGGGCCCCTCGAGCAGTACTTC; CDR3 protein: CSALEAGRGPLEQYF
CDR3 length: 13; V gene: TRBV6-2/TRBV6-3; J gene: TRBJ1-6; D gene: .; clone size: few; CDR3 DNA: TGTGCCAGCAGTATAGGGATCAATTCACCCCTCCACTTT; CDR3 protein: CASSIGINSPLHF
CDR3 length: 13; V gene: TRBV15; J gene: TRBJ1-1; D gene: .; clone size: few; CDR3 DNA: TGTGCCACCAGCAGAGACATGAACACTGAAGCTTTCTTT; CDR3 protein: CATSRDMNTEAFF
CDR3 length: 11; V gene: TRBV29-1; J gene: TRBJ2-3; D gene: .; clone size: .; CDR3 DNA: TGCAGCGTTGCCAGCACAGATACGCAGTATTTT; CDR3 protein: CSVASTDTQYF
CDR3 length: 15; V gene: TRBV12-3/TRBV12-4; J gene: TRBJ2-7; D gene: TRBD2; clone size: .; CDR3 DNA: TGTGCCAGCAGTTTGGTAGCGGGGGGGATCTACGAGCAGTACTTC; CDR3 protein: CASSLVAGGIYEQYF
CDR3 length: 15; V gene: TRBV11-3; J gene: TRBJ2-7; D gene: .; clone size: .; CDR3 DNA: TGTGCCAGCAGCCCCCGTACAGGGCTCTCCTACGAGCAGTACTTC; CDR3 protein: CASSPRTGLSYEQYF
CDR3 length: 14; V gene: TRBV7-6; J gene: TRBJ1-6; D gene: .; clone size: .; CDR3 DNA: TGTGCCAGCAGCTTAGGGAGGACCGGGTCACCCCTCCACTTT; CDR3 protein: CASSLGRTGSPLHF
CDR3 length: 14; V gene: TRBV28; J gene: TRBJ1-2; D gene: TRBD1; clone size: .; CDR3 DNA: TGTGCCAGCAGTTTCTCGACAGGGGAGAGTGGCTACACCTTC; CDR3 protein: CASSFSTGESGYTF
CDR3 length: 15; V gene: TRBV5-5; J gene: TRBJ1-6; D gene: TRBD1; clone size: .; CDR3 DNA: TGTGCCAGCAGCTCGACAGGGAATAATAATTCACCCCTCCACTTT; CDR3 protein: CASSSTGNNNSPLHF
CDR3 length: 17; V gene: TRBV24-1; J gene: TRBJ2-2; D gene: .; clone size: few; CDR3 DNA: TGTGCCACCAGTGGGTCACGGACTGGGATTAACACCGGGGAGCTGTTTTTT; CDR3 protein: CATSGSRTGINTGELFF
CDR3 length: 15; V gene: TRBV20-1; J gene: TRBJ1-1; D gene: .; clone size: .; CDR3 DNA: TGCAGTGCACCTACGATGGGAGGTAGGAACACTGAAGCTTTCTTT; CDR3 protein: CSAPTMGGRNTEAFF
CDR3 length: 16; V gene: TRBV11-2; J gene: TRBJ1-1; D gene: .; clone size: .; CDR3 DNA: TGTGCCAGCAGCTTAGTATCGGCAGGGAAGAACACTGAAGCTTTCTTT; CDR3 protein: CASSLVSAGKNTEAFF
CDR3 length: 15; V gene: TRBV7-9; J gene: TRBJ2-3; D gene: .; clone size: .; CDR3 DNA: TGTGCCAGCAGCCCTGGCGAATCCAGCACAGATACGCAGTATTTT; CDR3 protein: CASSPGESSTDTQYF
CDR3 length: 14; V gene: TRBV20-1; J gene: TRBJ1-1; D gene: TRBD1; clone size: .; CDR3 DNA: TGCAGTGCTAGACCCGGACAGGGAGGCACTGAAGCTTTCTTT; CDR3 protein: CSARPGQGGTEAFF